This TCR beta chain came from a study of human T cells and chemical hapten exposure. At the level of the study: The use of 2% DPC on around 2 cm by around 2 cm of upper inner arm skin constituted sensitization. Diphenylcyclopropenone was applied weekly to patients' scalps across the roughly 24-week study.

Noted time point: patch test 1, 2 weeks after DPC sensitization. Treatment described: therapeutic diphenylcyclopropenone sensitization with weekly scalp DPC. General study results and limits: Sensitizing to DPC left TCRs with a frequency above 1 in 1000 unaltered.

This clonotype has only one observation. No antigen is known for it. Germline CDR1 SEHNR, CDR2 FQNEAQ (reference sequence). With 6 bases removed from V and 4 bases from J, the gap between germline ends came to 8 bases. The CDR3 is 12 amino acids. Separate cDNA molecules received unique molecular identifiers, which the library attached to them. TCRdb reprocessed the RACE reads via MiXCR and lists one record per CDR3 protein. Of about 100,000 distinct CDR3 sequences in the sample, approximately 10% were seen once. Material: whole blood, obtained in connection with sensitization to the hapten diphenylcyclopropenone (DPC). The TCR was taken from a woman aged 40 to 49 with alopecia areata. Some clones in this sample may be carry-over from other donors' samples. The chain couples TRBV7-9 to TRBJ2-3; no clear D. The CDR3 nucleotides read TGTGCCAGCAGTCCAACAGCAGATACGCAGTATTTT. Translating gives CASSPTADTQYF.